The next 29 T cell receptor beta chains were all read from a single sample in a study of T cells in Graves' hyperthyroidism and ophthalmopathy. RNA transcripts were the template for amplifying TCR beta CDR3 regions. HTBI primers were the set used in a first-round RT-PCR of the TCR CDR3. TCRdb redid the calling of the multiplex PCR reads with MiXCR, one entry per CDR3 protein. The data hold roughly 400,000 distinct CDR3 sequences, with 20% to 30% observed a single time. The source material was blood. Source of these receptors: a man in his forties or fifties with Graves' hyperthyroidism.

This clonotype was seen a handful of times. V gene TRBV28 combines with J gene TRBJ1-2; D unclear. Trimming removed 5 bases from V and 4 bases from J, with 8 bases in between. The CDR3 contains 12 residues. CDR1 and CDR2 (germline): MDHEN, SYDVKM. This CDR3 reads CASSPPAYGYTF. The CDR3 DNA sequence: TGTGCCAGCAGTCCTCCCGCCTATGGCTACACCTTC.

V gene TRBV10-3 combines with J gene TRBJ2-3; 9 nucleotides match TRBD2. V gave up 9 bases and J gave up 1 base; unmatched junction bases: 5. The CDR3 loop spans 14 amino acids. Germline lookup yields CDR1 ENHRY and CDR2 SYGVKD. CDR3 coding DNA: TGTGCCATTAGCGGGGGACGGCGCACAGATACGCAGTATTTT. This translates into CAISGGRRTDTQYF.

This clonotype occurred a few times. This chain joins TRBV2 and TRBJ2-5; D gene uncertain. This CDR3 is 13 amino acids long. The V end lost 4 bases, the J end lost 5 bases, and 11 bases lay between the germline ends. CDR1 SNHLY and CDR2 FYNNEI come from the germline V gene. The CDR3 DNA is TGTGCCAGCAGTGTCGGATTGGGGGAGACCCAGTACTTC. Amino acids: CASSVGLGETQYF.

The chain uses TRBV27 and TRBJ2-7; the match to TRBD1 covers 9 bases. The ends lost 4 bases at V and 5 bases at J; junction bases unmatched: 9. The CDR3 runs to 15 residues. Germline CDR1 MNHEY, CDR2 SMNVEV (reference sequence). The CDR3 sequence is CASSSLRDRVHEQYF. The CDR3, as DNA: TGTGCCAGCAGTTCACTCCGGGACAGGGTCCACGAGCAGTACTTC.

The genes are TRBV19 and TRBJ1-6, with 7 nucleotides matching TRBD1. The junction had 3 bases not matched to a gene; V was cut back by 10 bases and J by 3 bases. Germline CDR1 is LNHDA and CDR2 is SQIVND (reference sequence). This CDR3 has 13 amino acids. The CDR3, as DNA: TGTGCCACCGGGACAGACTATAATTCACCCCTCCACTTT. Translated, it gives CATGTDYNSPLHF.

J is TRBJ2-7 and V is TRBV12-3 or TRBV12-4, with 11 bases identical to TRBD2. The CDR3 is 17 residues long. Trimming removed 6 bases from V and 4 bases from J; junction bases left unmatched: 14. The CDR3 loop is CASSPGTSGAYVYEQYF. The DNA of the CDR3 is TGTGCCAGCAGCCCCGGGACTAGCGGAGCTTACGTTTACGAGCAGTACTTC.

The gene calls are TRBV7-9 and TRBJ2-5; D might be TRBD1 or TRBD2, each matching 6 bases. CDR1 is SEHNR, CDR2 FQNEAQ, per germline (reference sequence). Trimming removed 4 bases at V and 5 bases at J, with 17 bases between. This CDR3 spans 15 amino acids. Here the CDR3 reads CASSSQGWGAETQYF. DNA of the CDR3: TGTGCCAGCAGCTCCCAGGGATGGGGGGCTGAGACCCAGTACTTC. The whole variable domain, remainder taken from reference TRBV7-9 and TRBJ2-5, is DTGVSQNPRHKITKRGQNVTFRCDPISEHNRLYWYRQTLGQGPEFLTYFQNEAQLEKSRLLSDRFSAERPKGSFSTLEIQRTEQGDSAMYLCASSSQGWGAETQYFGPGTRLLVL.

The V and J genes are TRBV5-1 and TRBJ2-7; 7 bases line up with TRBD1. The ends lost 4 bases at V and 3 bases at J; junction bases unmatched: 13. The CDR3 totals 16 residues. CDR1 and CDR2 from the germline V gene are SGHRS and YFSETQ. The CDR3 nucleotides read TGCGCCAGCAGCCTAAACCCCGGGGACAGCTACTACGAGCAGTACTTC. This translates into CASSLNPGDSYYEQYF.

V is TRBV11-3 and J is TRBJ2-2; D is unresolved. The germline CDR1 and CDR2 sequences are SGHNT and YENEEA. V was pared by 0 bases and J by 6 bases, with 8 bases between. The CDR3 extends over 14 amino acids. The CDR3, as DNA: TGTGCCAGCAGCTTAGAGAGAAGGGCCGGGGAGCTGTTTTTT. Protein: CASSLERRAGELFF.

The chain employs TRBV18 and TRBJ1-1; tentatively, D is TRBD1 (5 bases). This CDR3 spans 13 amino acids. The germline gives CDR1 KGHSH, CDR2 LQKENI. Trimming removed 2 bases from V and 2 bases from J, with 6 bases in between. DNA of the CDR3: TGTGCCAGCTCACCAGACAGTAACACTGAAGCTTTCTTT. This codes for CASSPDSNTEAFF.

This clonotype was seen repeatedly, ten times or more. The rearrangement joins TRBV3-1 to TRBJ1-1, with a tentative D call TRBD1 (5 bases). Trimming pared 1 base from V and 7 bases from J, leaving 13 bases between. The CDR3 is 14 amino acids. Germline V gene data show CDR1 as LGHDT and CDR2 as YNNKEL (reference sequence). This CDR3 reads CASSQVFGGGEAFF. CDR3 DNA: TGTGCCAGCAGCCAAGTATTCGGGGGAGGTGAAGCTTTCTTT.

The chain has TRBV12-3 or TRBV12-4 and TRBJ2-3; TRBD2 matches at 13 bases. With 10 bases clipped from V and 3 bases from J, the junction kept 4 bases outside the gene matches. The CDR3 is 14 amino acids. CDR3 nucleotide sequence: TGTGCCACCGAACTAGCGGGAGGGACAGATACGCAGTATTTT. Its protein is CATELAGGTDTQYF.

The chain couples TRBV6-1 to TRBJ1-2; possible D gene TRBD1, 5 bases. The length of the CDR3 is 14 residues. V was clipped by 0 bases and J by 4 bases, with 9 bases between them. In germline, CDR1 is MNHNS, CDR2 SASEGT. The CDR3 region has the DNA TGTGCCAGCAGTGAAGCTGGCAGGGCCTATGGCTACACCTTC. It translates to CASSEAGRAYGYTF.

The gene calls are TRBV12-3 or TRBV12-4 and TRBJ1-2; D ambiguous. The CDR3 spans 12 residues. The V and J ends lost 2 bases and 8 bases respectively, with 9 bases between them. CDR3 sequence: CASSLLDSGYTF. The CDR3 bases are TGTGCCAGCAGTTTACTTGATTCGGGCTACACCTTC.

The chain couples TRBV7-3 to TRBJ2-1; 7 bases map to TRBD1. Germline lookup yields CDR1 SGHTA and CDR2 FQGTGA. The V and J ends lost 4 bases and 7 bases, in that order; junction bases with no gene match: 4. CDR3 length: 13 amino acids. CDR3 loop: CASSSGTENEQFF. The CDR3 bases are TGTGCCAGCAGCTCGGGGACAGAAAATGAGCAGTTCTTC.

The genes are TRBV12-3 or TRBV12-4 and TRBJ2-7; possible D gene TRBD1, 5 bases. The CDR3 extends over 13 amino acids. V was pared by 5 bases and J by 5 bases, with 13 bases between. Here the CDR3 reads CASSIHGQHEQYF. The CDR3 nucleotides read TGTGCCAGCAGTATCCACGGACAACACGAGCAGTACTTC.

This clonotype was seen only a few times. The genes are TRBV28 and TRBJ1-5, with 7 bases that match TRBD1. The CDR3 is 12 residues long. Germline-derived CDR1 and CDR2 are MDHEN and SYDVKM. As DNA, the CDR3 is TGTACAACAGGGGCCGGGAATCAGCCCCAGCATTTT. It translates to CTTGAGNQPQHF.

This clonotype was seen only a few times. DNA for the CDR3: TGTGCCAGCAGTCTAAACAGGGCTCTCGAGCAGTACTTC. Amino acids: CASSLNRALEQYF. The J gene is TRBJ2-7, the V gene TRBV12-3 or TRBV12-4; perhaps TRBD1 as D (6 bases). V lost 5 bases and J 6 bases, leaving 14 bases between the germline ends. The CDR3 sequence is 13 residues long.

This clonotype was seen a handful of times. The chain links TRBV11-1 to TRBJ2-7, with D perhaps being TRBD1 or TRBD2 (5 bases each). The CDR3 covers 15 residues. V dropped 2 bases and J dropped 2 bases, with 13 bases sitting between them. Germline V gene data show CDR1 as SGHAT and CDR2 as FQDESV (reference sequence). The CDR3 DNA is TGTGCCAGCAGCTTAACGGGACCACCGGCCTACGAGCAGTACTTC. This sequence encodes CASSLTGPPAYEQYF.

This clonotype has at least ten counts. The chain has TRBV28 and TRBJ2-5; no clear D. Trimming removed 7 bases from V and 1 base from J, with 10 bases in between. This CDR3 region has 13 residues. Germline CDR1 and CDR2: MDHEN and SYDVKM. The CDR3 region has the DNA TGTGCCAGCAACGAAAGGTTCCAAGAGACCCAGTACTTC. Protein: CASNERFQETQYF.

This clonotype has a count of ten or more. The chain uses TRBV28 and TRBJ2-7, with D perhaps being TRBD1 or TRBD2 (5 bases each). The length of the CDR3 is 14 residues. Trimming removed 3 bases at V and 3 bases at J, with 12 bases between. CDR1 is MDHEN and CDR2 is SYDVKM in the germline V gene. In nucleotides, the CDR3 is TGTGCCAGCAGTTTTGGCCGGGGCAGCTACGAGCAGTACTTC. It yields the protein CASSFGRGSYEQYF.

The V and J genes are TRBV6-5 and TRBJ2-5; TRBD2 matches at 7 bases. This CDR3 is 15 amino acids long. The germline CDR1 and CDR2 sequences are MNHEY and SVGAGI. V was pared by 2 bases and J by 3 bases, with 6 bases of the junction left unmatched. The CDR3 nucleotides are TGTGCCAGCAGTTACGGCGGGAGTAGGAAAGAGACCCAGTACTTC. It codes for CASSYGGSRKETQYF.

The chain joins TRBV6-2 or TRBV6-3 to TRBJ2-3; the D gene is possibly TRBD2 (6 bases). V was clipped by 0 bases and J by 2 bases, with 12 bases between them. The CDR3 is 16 residues long. Germline CDR1 MNHEY, CDR2 SVGEGT. The CDR3 here is CASSYSLGLTTDTQYF. The CDR3 DNA follows: TGTGCCAGCAGTTACTCTCTCGGACTAACCACAGATACGCAGTATTTT.

This clonotype was counted at least ten times. This chain joins TRBV7-2 and TRBJ2-4; 9 nucleotides align to TRBD2. Trimming removed 3 bases from V and 4 bases from J; junction bases left unmatched: 16. CDR3 length: 19 residues. Germline V gene lookup returns CDR1 SGHTA and CDR2 FQGNSA. DNA of the CDR3: TGTGCCAGCAGCTTTTCCCCAGCGGGGGGAGTAGGAGGGAAAAACATTCAGTACTTC. As protein: CASSFSPAGGVGGKNIQYF.

Points on this clonotype: Compared with germline, one end of the junction differs, possibly owing to a read error. The gene calls are TRBV11-2 and TRBJ2-5, with D tentatively TRBD2 (6 bases). This CDR3 is 16 amino acids long. Germline V gene data show CDR1 as SGHAT and CDR2 as FQNNGV. Written as DNA, the CDR3 is TGCGCCAGCAGCCAAGAGTCCGGGAGAAGTCGAGAGACCCAGTACTTC. Protein: CASSQESGRSRETQYF.

The chain employs TRBV7-2 and TRBJ2-7; no reliable D call. This CDR3 comprises 12 residues. Trimming pared 5 bases from V and 4 bases from J, leaving 9 bases between. Germline CDR1 and CDR2: SGHTA and FQGNSA. The CDR3 DNA sequence: TGTGCCAGCAGCCTCGGTTGGTACGAGCAGTACTTC. Its protein product is CASSLGWYEQYF.

This clonotype was found a few times. The CDR3 DNA reads as TGTGCCGCCGGGATTTCGGCGAACGATGAGCAGTTCTTC. Translating gives CAAGISANDEQFF. This chain uses TRBV27 with TRBJ2-1; possibly TRBD2 for D (5 bases). The CDR3 is made up of 13 amino acids. With 11 bases removed from V and 8 bases from J, the gap between germline ends came to 19 bases. Germline V gene sequence: CDR1 MNHEY, CDR2 SMNVEV (reference sequence).

The chain links TRBV11-3 to TRBJ1-1; D perhaps matches TRBD1 (5 bases). Germline assignment: CDR1 SGHNT and CDR2 YENEEA. The V and J ends lost 1 base and 11 bases respectively, with 14 bases between them. The CDR3 consists of 13 residues. CDR3 protein: CASSLGTSTGAFF. CDR3 DNA sequence: TGTGCCAGCAGCTTAGGGACATCCACGGGGGCTTTCTTT.

The rearrangement uses TRBV28 and TRBJ1-6; D gene ambiguous. V lost 3 bases and J 7 bases, leaving 13 bases between the germline ends. CDR1 MDHEN and CDR2 SYDVKM come from the germline V gene. The CDR3 sequence is 15 residues long. The CDR3: CASSLPGRVNSPLHF. CDR3 nucleotide sequence: TGTGCCAGCAGTTTGCCCGGACGGGTCAATTCACCCCTCCACTTT.